This T cell receptor (beta chain) comes out of a study of T-cell memory formation after mild COVID-19. In this sample, this clonotype turned up a few times. TCRdb re-analysed the 5' RACE reads in MiXCR, keeping a single row per CDR3 protein. The sample contains about 190,000 distinct CDR3 sequences, under 12% of which appear only once. The germline CDR1 and CDR2 sequences are LNHDA and SQIVND (reference sequence). V was pared by 6 bases and J by 9 bases, with 23 bases between. There are 15 residues in the CDR3. The sequence came from a man aged 18 to 35 who had mild COVID-19 (a few samples of this study predate the infection). Cell type and time point are not known. The chain joins TRBV19 to TRBJ1-2; no definite D call. The sample consisted of PBMCs or a T cell subset sorted from them (not recorded which). The CDR3 coding sequence is TGTGCCAGTAGGAATCTCCCGACGGACCTATCTCGCTACACCTTC. Translated, it gives CASRNLPTDLSRYTF.